This T cell receptor (beta chain) appears in the sequencing data of a study of vaccination and CD4 T cells after COVID-19. The wider study: Convalescent cases consisted of six males and four females, of whom two were Hispanic. Overlapping SARS-CoV-2, HCoV-NL63, HCoV-OC43 and HCoV-229E spike peptides were used to stimulate cells.

Treatment described: approximately nine-day PBMC culture with coronavirus spike peptide pools or control peptides (ViraFEST assay). Every well contained 1.5 million to 2.5 million PBMCs, which were grown with roughly 9.1 IU/ml IL-2 and approximately 9.9 ug/ml peptide pools. In regard to this clonotype: Its target is not known.

After removal of 4 bases from V and 4 bases from J, the junction contained 7 bases not matched to a gene. The CDR3 is 16 amino acids. Germline V lookup: CDR1 LNHDA, CDR2 SQIVND (reference sequence). Cultured CD4+ T-cell DNA underwent Oncomine TCR Beta short-read sequencing. TCRdb redid the calling of the PCR reads with MiXCR, one entry per CDR3 protein. This table holds 15,000 or so distinct CDR3 sequences, around half found once. Points from the study as a whole: It was observed that, in convalescent patients, a median 86.3% of reactive clones arose only post-vaccination.

This clonotype was obtained from a human donor who had recovered from COVID-19. The chain links TRBV19 to TRBJ1-5, with 10 bases identical to TRBD1. Sequenced material: CD4+ T cells from blood, cultured in vitro. CDR3 nucleotide sequence: TGTGCCAGTAGTACAGTTGGGACAGGGGTTAATCAGCCCCAGCATTTT. This codes for CASSTVGTGVNQPQHF.